These 20 T cell receptor beta chains originate from one sample sequenced in a study of blood T cell repertoires in COVID-19. Produced via immunoSEQ multiplex PCR; TCRdb's table is partial and in-frame only. The sample yields hundreds of thousands of clones, roughly nine tenths seen once. Sequencing was done on a sample of PBMCs or T cells enriched from blood (not recorded which). The receptor set was obtained from a man aged 18 to 29 who had recovered from COVID-19.

This clone appeared once. The V gene is TRBV19, the J gene TRBJ1-3; D might be TRBD1 (5 bases). This CDR3 spans 14 amino acids. Germline CDR1 reads LNHDA; CDR2 reads SQIVND (reference sequence). Trimming stripped 0 bases from V and 6 bases from J, with 9 bases between. The CDR3 DNA is TGTGCCAGTAGTATAGACGCGGGGGTAAACACCATATATTTT. Translating it yields CASSIDAGVNTIYF.

Remarks on this clone: Other nucleotide sequences from this sample produce the same CDR3. The V gene is TRBV6-4, the J gene TRBJ2-2, with 10 bases lining up with TRBD2. The CDR3 has 14 amino acids. From germline, CDR1 is MRHNA and CDR2 SNTAGT. V lost 3 bases, J lost 5 bases, and 0 bases stayed unmatched. CDR3 sequence: CASSDSGGTGELFF. The DNA for the CDR3 is TGTGCCAGCAGTGATAGCGGGGGGACCGGGGAGCTGTTTTTT.

CDR3 nucleotide sequence: TGTGCCAGCGGCAGACAGGGGGCGAACACCGGGGAGCTGTTTTTT. Translation: CASGRQGANTGELFF. The chain uses TRBV6-5 and TRBJ2-2; 9 bases line up with TRBD1. From germline, CDR1 is MNHEY and CDR2 SVGAGI. V lost 8 bases and J lost 0; bases outside the gene matches: 4. This CDR3 comprises 15 residues.

J is TRBJ1-2 and V is TRBV5-4; D possibly corresponds to TRBD1 (5 bases). The V gene's germline CDR1 is SGHNT and CDR2 YYREEE (reference sequence). The CDR3 spans 13 residues. V lost 2 bases to trimming and J lost 4 bases, with 9 bases between them. This chain's CDR3 is CASSFRQLYGYTF. The CDR3 region has the DNA TGTGCCAGCAGCTTTAGACAGCTCTATGGCTACACCTTC.

This clone appeared a single time. The chain combines TRBV28 with TRBJ2-2; 12 bases agree with TRBD1. Per the germline V gene, CDR1 is MDHEN and CDR2 is SYDVKM. With V trimmed by 6 bases and J by 7 bases, 9 bases remained unmatched. This CDR3 is 16 amino acids long. The CDR3 DNA reads as TGTGCCAGCAGCGACCTGGGACAGGGGGCAATCGGGGAGCTGTTTTTT. It yields the protein CASSDLGQGAIGELFF.

V gene TRBV3-1 (or the pseudogene TRBV3-2) combines with J gene TRBJ2-1, with 10 bases lining up with TRBD2. V shed 5 bases and J 8 bases; nucleotides not matched to a gene: 6. This CDR3 has 14 amino acids. Germline-derived CDR1 and CDR2 are LGHDT and YNNKEL (reference sequence). The CDR3 sequence is CASSGLAGVYEQFF. The CDR3 coding sequence is TGTGCCAGCAGCGGGCTAGCGGGAGTCTATGAGCAGTTCTTC.

This chain joins TRBV30 and TRBJ2-1, with D tentatively TRBD1 (5 bases). Germline assignment: CDR1 GTSNPN and CDR2 SVGIG (reference sequence). The CDR3 runs to 20 residues. Trimming stripped 4 bases from V and 12 bases from J, with 40 bases between. The CDR3 DNA reads as TGTGCCTGGATCAGACGTGTGGACAAGGTTTTTTCGTGGTGGGGTTATCGGCAGTTCTTC. This encodes CAWIRRVDKVFSWWGYRQFF.

This clone was seen just once. Additional DNA sequences in this sample encode the identical CDR3. V and J are TRBV10-3 and TRBJ1-6, with 7 bases fitting TRBD1. V gave up 10 bases and J gave up 1 base; unmatched junction bases: 1. CDR3 size: 13 residues. Germline assignment: CDR1 ENHRY and CDR2 SYGVKD. In DNA, the CDR3 is TGTGCCACACAGGGGTCCTATAATTCACCCCTCCACTTT. This sequence encodes CATQGSYNSPLHF.

This clone was detected a few times. This chain uses TRBV7-9 with TRBJ2-7; 9 bases line up with TRBD1. Losses at the gene ends were 4 bases for V and 7 bases for J; bases not matched to a gene: 8. Germline V lookup: CDR1 SEHNR, CDR2 FQNEAQ (reference sequence). This CDR3 is built from 14 residues. The CDR3 protein is CASSSNRGRGEQYF. The CDR3 DNA sequence: TGTGCCAGCAGCTCGAACAGGGGGCGCGGGGAGCAGTACTTC.

CDR3 coding DNA: TGTGCCAGCAGTGAAACCGCCGGAGTCCAAGACTATGGCTACACCTTC. Translated: CASSETAGVQDYGYTF. This chain connects TRBV6-1 to TRBJ1-2, with no clear D. The CDR3 extends over 16 amino acids. V was cut by 2 bases and J by 3 bases, with 16 bases left in between. From germline, CDR1 is MNHNS and CDR2 SASEGT.

The chain recombines TRBV25-1 with TRBJ1-2, with D unresolved. The CDR3 sequence is 11 residues long. Per germline, CDR1 MGHDK and CDR2 SYGVNS. Trimming cost V 2 bases and J 7 bases, with 5 bases left between them. CDR3 residues: CASSETGGYTF. The DNA for the CDR3 is TGTGCCAGCAGTGAAACCGGTGGCTACACCTTC.

The chain is built from TRBV15 and TRBJ1-4; the D gene is possibly TRBD1 (5 bases). Germline CDR1 and CDR2: LNHNV and YYDKDF (reference sequence). The V end lost 4 bases, the J end lost 8 bases, and 20 bases lay between the germline ends. The CDR3 length is 16 residues. The CDR3 spells CATSTSWDSIGEKLFF. The CDR3 DNA follows: TGTGCCACCAGCACAAGCTGGGACTCAATAGGGGAAAAACTGTTTTTT.

The V and J genes are TRBV6-5 and TRBJ2-7, with TRBD2 as a possible D gene (5 bases). Deletions cut 8 bases from V and 2 bases from J, with 16 bases between. The CDR3 spans 14 residues. Germline assignment: CDR1 MNHEY and CDR2 SVGAGI. In DNA, the CDR3 is TGTGCCAGCCGCGAACCCGGGGTTCCCTACGAGCAGTACTTC. This encodes CASREPGVPYEQYF.

The chain employs TRBV27 and TRBJ1-1, with no clear D. CDR3 length: 15 residues. V lost 10 bases and J lost 3, with 21 bases in between. In germline, CDR1 is MNHEY, CDR2 SMNVEV (reference sequence). The CDR3 DNA reads as TGTGCCACCTCCTCACTTGCGGCCGGGGACACTGAAGCTTTCTTT. This codes for CATSSLAAGDTEAFF.

The chain couples TRBV19 to TRBJ2-5, with 9 bases fitting TRBD2. Per germline, CDR1 LNHDA and CDR2 SQIVND (reference sequence). The J segment lost 9 bases and the V segment lost 4 bases, leaving 6 bases of the junction unmatched. CDR3 size: 13 residues. The DNA for the CDR3 is TGTGCCAGTAGTAGGGGACTAGCAGACCCCCAGTACTTC. Translation gives CASSRGLADPQYF. The whole variable domain, filled in from reference TRBV19 and TRBJ2-5, reads DGGITQSPKYLFRKEGQNVTLSCEQNLNHDAMYWYRQDPGQGLRLIYYSQIVNDFQKGDIAEGYSVSREKKESFPLTVTSAQKNPTAFYLCASSRGLADPQYFGPGTRLLVL.

CDR3 loop: CATSRDRTSGNTIYF. As DNA, the CDR3 is TGTGCCACCAGCAGAGACCGGACTTCCGGAAACACCATATATTTT. The genes are TRBV15 and TRBJ1-3, with no clear D. CDR1 is LNHNV and CDR2 is YYDKDF in the germline V gene (reference sequence). This CDR3 is 15 amino acids long. V lost 0 bases and J 4 bases, leaving 10 bases between the germline ends.

The CDR3 DNA reads as TGTGCCAGCTCACCAGGGGGACACTACTACAATGAGCAGTTCTTC. Translation: CASSPGGHYYNEQFF. This chain joins TRBV18 and TRBJ2-1, with D tentatively TRBD1 (6 bases). This CDR3 region has 15 residues. Trimming pared 2 bases from V and 3 bases from J, leaving 11 bases between. Germline CDR1 reads KGHSH; CDR2 reads LQKENI.

The rearrangement uses TRBV5-1 and TRBJ2-7, with 7 bases aligning to TRBD1. The trim removed 4 bases at V and 4 bases at J, leaving 2 bases unmatched. The germline V gene has CDR1 SGHRS and CDR2 YFSETQ. This CDR3 has 12 residues. The CDR3 bases are TGCGCCAGCAGCCAGGGGGAGTACGAGCAGTACTTC. Its protein is CASSQGEYEQYF.

This clone was recorded only once. The chain joins TRBV7-9 to TRBJ1-2; D gene unclear. The V end lost 5 bases, the J end lost 2 bases, and 21 bases lay between the germline ends. The CDR3 covers 17 residues. Germline values: CDR1 SEHNR, CDR2 FQNEAQ (reference sequence). CDR3 protein: CASSASTHMPLNYGYTF. The CDR3 DNA follows: TGTGCCAGCAGCGCGTCCACCCATATGCCATTGAACTATGGCTACACCTTC.

This rearrangement joins TRBV7-8 to TRBJ2-7; 9 bases line up with TRBD2. CDR1 and CDR2 (germline): SGHVS, FQNEAQ. The J segment lost 3 bases and the V segment lost 1 base, leaving 4 bases of the junction unmatched. The CDR3 is 15 residues long. CDR3 nucleotide sequence: TGTGCCAGCAGCTTAGAAAGCGGGAGGCGCTACGAGCAGTACTTC. Its protein product is CASSLESGRRYEQYF.